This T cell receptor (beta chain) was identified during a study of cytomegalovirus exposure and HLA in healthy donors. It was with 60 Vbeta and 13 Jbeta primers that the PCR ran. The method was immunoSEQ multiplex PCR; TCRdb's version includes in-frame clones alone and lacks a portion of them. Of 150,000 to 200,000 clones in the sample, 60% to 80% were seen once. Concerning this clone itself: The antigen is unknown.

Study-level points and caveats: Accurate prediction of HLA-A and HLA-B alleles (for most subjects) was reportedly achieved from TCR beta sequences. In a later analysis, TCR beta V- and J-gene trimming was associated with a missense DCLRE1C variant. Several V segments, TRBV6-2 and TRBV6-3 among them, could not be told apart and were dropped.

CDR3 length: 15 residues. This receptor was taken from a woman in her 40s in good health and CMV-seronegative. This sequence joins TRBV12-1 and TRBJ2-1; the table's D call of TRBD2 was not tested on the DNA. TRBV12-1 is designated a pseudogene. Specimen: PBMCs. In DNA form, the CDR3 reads TGTGCCAGCAGCTCAGAAGCGGGAGGCCACCGATCGCAGTTCTTC. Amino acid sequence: CASSSEAGGHRSQFF.